This note documents a single T cell receptor beta chain sequence. Germline values: CDR1 MDHEN, CDR2 SYDVKM. V was cut by 3 bases and J by 2 bases, with 13 bases left in between. The length of the CDR3 is 15 residues. The data were taken from a study of blood T cell repertoires in COVID-19. Study information: There were acute and convalescent COVID-19 samples, and they came from the United States, Italy and Spain. PBMCs, B-cell-depleted T cells, or T cells provided the cDNA or gDNA that made up the material.

Under the authors' procedure: By means of reference gene primer amplification, nucleated cell counts were estimated. Repertoires were generated with immunoSEQ multiplex PCR, while TCRdb's copy carries only in-frame clones and drops some. V and J calls and clone size are copied from that table; D and trimming were computed from the DNA. The sample includes about 160,000 clones, roughly 85% of them seen just once. Sequencing used peripheral blood. The sequence was obtained from a man in his forties or fifties with acute or convalescent COVID-19. The gene calls are TRBV28 and TRBJ1-2; D is undetermined. The CDR3 loop is CASSFPRSKNYGYTF. The CDR3 DNA reads as TGTGCCAGCAGTTTCCCCAGGTCTAAGAACTATGGCTACACCTTC.